A single sample is the source of the 19 T cell receptor beta chains below, sequenced in a study of high-grade serous ovarian cancer treatment subgroups. Tumor tissue was taken before any definitive surgery or chemotherapy was given. TCRdb's table, derived via immunoSEQ multiplex PCR, lists solely in-frame clones and lacks some. The sample includes roughly 12,000 clones, about four fifths of them seen just once. The sequenced sample consisted of tumor tissue. All receptors come from a human donor with high-grade serous ovarian cancer.

The chain couples TRBV7-6 to TRBJ2-3; the match to TRBD2 covers 10 bases. CDR1 and CDR2 (germline): SGHVS, FNYEAQ. Unmatched junction bases numbered 10, after V lost 5 bases and J lost 2 bases. CDR3 length equals 17 residues. The CDR3 protein is CASSPGGLAGATDTQYF. CDR3 in DNA: TGTGCCAGCAGCCCCGGGGGTCTAGCGGGAGCCACAGATACGCAGTATTTT.

This sequence joins TRBV5-4 and TRBJ2-3; D not resolved. The CDR3 totals 14 residues. V was clipped by 4 bases and J by 3 bases, with 12 bases between them. Germline V gene data show CDR1 as SGHNT and CDR2 as YYREEE (reference sequence). CDR3: CASSPKKVTDTQYF. The DNA of the CDR3 is TGTGCCAGCAGCCCCAAAAAGGTGACAGATACGCAGTATTTT.

CDR3 sequence: CASSFTGGQPQHF. CDR3 nucleotide sequence: TGTGCCAGCAGTTTTACCGGCGGACAGCCCCAGCATTTT. V and J are TRBV27 and TRBJ1-5; D call uncertain. There are 13 residues in the CDR3. V shed 3 bases and J shed 7 bases, with 10 bases lying between them. In germline, CDR1 is MNHEY, CDR2 SMNVEV (reference sequence).

The chain has TRBV7-6 and TRBJ2-3, with D perhaps matching TRBD1 or TRBD2 (5 bases each). There are 15 residues in the CDR3. V gave up 6 bases and J gave up 0 bases, with 13 bases separating them. Germline CDR1 is SGHVS and CDR2 is FNYEAQ. As DNA, the CDR3 is TGTGCCAGCAGTCGTCTAGGGACGAGCACAGATACGCAGTATTTT. It yields the protein CASSRLGTSTDTQYF.

The chain joins TRBV6-5 to TRBJ2-3, with unresolved D. Trimming left V 2 bases short and J 0 bases short, with 6 bases between. The CDR3 has 14 residues. Per germline, CDR1 MNHEY and CDR2 SVGAGI. The CDR3 coding sequence is TGTGCCAGCAGTTACGAGGCTAGCACAGATACGCAGTATTTT. Its translation is CASSYEASTDTQYF.

The chain recombines TRBV19 with TRBJ2-3; D is unclear. This CDR3 is 14 amino acids long. Deletions cut 1 base from V and 8 bases from J, with 13 bases between. The germline V gene has CDR1 LNHDA and CDR2 SQIVND (reference sequence). CDR3 nucleotides: TGTGCCAGTAGTATAGGCCCGGACGGCGTTACGCAGTATTTT. Its translation: CASSIGPDGVTQYF.

The rearrangement joins TRBV28 to TRBJ2-3, with D perhaps matching TRBD2 (5 bases). The V gene lost 2 bases and the J gene lost 4 bases, with 10 bases spanning the gap. CDR1 MDHEN and CDR2 SYDVKM come from the germline V gene. The CDR3 extends over 14 amino acids. DNA of the CDR3: TGTGCCAGCAGTTTACGGAGGTTCCCAGATACGCAGTATTTT. Translation: CASSLRRFPDTQYF.

The chain couples TRBV15 to TRBJ2-1; TRBD2 aligns across 11 bases. J lost 9 bases, V lost 0 bases, and 7 bases had no gene match. The CDR3 totals 16 residues. Germline CDR1 is LNHNV and CDR2 is YYDKDF (reference sequence). The CDR3 loop is CATSRDPGTSGGEQFF. CDR3 coding DNA: TGTGCCACCAGCAGAGACCCGGGGACTAGCGGTGGTGAGCAGTTCTTC.

For the CDR3, the DNA is TGCAGTGCTAGATTCGGGGATACGCAGTATTTT. It codes for CSARFGDTQYF. The V and J genes are TRBV20-1 and TRBJ2-3, with D unresolved. CDR1 and CDR2 (germline): DFQATT, SNEGSKA (reference sequence). V shed 2 bases and J shed 6 bases, with 6 bases lying between them. The CDR3 length is 11 residues.

This clone appeared a single time. V and J are TRBV7-9 and TRBJ1-1; 8 nucleotides align to TRBD1. Per germline, CDR1 SEHNR and CDR2 FQNEAQ (reference sequence). This CDR3 spans 15 amino acids. J was trimmed by 1 base and V by 5 bases; bases with no gene match: 6. The CDR3 loop is CASSPSGQGNTEAFF. The CDR3 DNA is TGTGCCAGCAGCCCTAGCGGACAGGGGAACACTGAAGCTTTCTTT.

A remark on this clone: The junction does not match germline at one end; this may be a read error. The chain carries TRBV30 and TRBJ1-4, with 7 bases that match TRBD1. The CDR3 has 15 residues. Per the germline V gene, CDR1 is GTSNPN and CDR2 is SVGIG (reference sequence). The CDR3 here is CAGRAGRGLGEKLFF. In DNA form, the CDR3 reads TGTGCCGGGAGGGCGGGGAGGGGGCTGGGTGAAAAACTGTTTTTT. Together with reference TRBV30 and TRBJ1-4, the CDR3 gives the full variable domain: SQTIHQWPATLVQPVGSPLSLECTVEGTSNPNLYWYRQAAGRGLQLLFYSVGIGQISSEVPQNLSASRPQDRQFILSSKKLLLSDSGFYLCAGRAGRGLGEKLFFGSGTQLSVL.

CDR3 nucleotides: TGTGCCAGCAGCAAGACAGGGGGCCAGTCCAAGCAGTACTTC. Translating it yields CASSKTGGQSKQYF. This chain joins TRBV7-2 and TRBJ2-7; TRBD1 matches 10 bases. Germline CDR1 and CDR2: SGHTA and FQGNSA. V dropped 5 bases and J dropped 8; count of bases not matched to a gene: 9. The CDR3 covers 14 residues. Drawing the rest from reference TRBV7-2 and TRBJ2-7, the complete variable domain is GAGVSQSPSNKVTEKGKDVELRCDPISGHTALYWYRQSLGQGLEFLIYFQGNSAPDKSGLPSDRFSAERTGGSVSTLTIQRTQQEDSAVYLCASSKTGGQSKQYFGPGTRLTVT.

The chain couples TRBV2 to TRBJ2-4; 9 nucleotides match TRBD2. V shed 8 bases, J shed 0 bases, and the junction held 5 bases outside the gene matches. The length of the CDR3 is 15 residues. The germline CDR1 and CDR2 sequences are SNHLY and FYNNEI. The DNA of the CDR3 is TGTGCCAGCGTGCGGGAGGGCCGAGCCAAAAACATTCAGTACTTC. Its translation: CASVREGRAKNIQYF. The full variable domain, rest sourced from reference TRBV2 and TRBJ2-4, is EPEVTQTPSHQVTQMGQEVILRCVPISNHLYFYWYRQILGQKVEFLVSFYNNEISEKSEIFDDQFSVERPDGSNFTLKIRSTKLEDSAMYFCASVREGRAKNIQYFGAGTRLSVL.

The gene calls are TRBV21-1 and TRBJ2-7; whether TRBD1, the table's D call, matches the DNA was not checked. TRBV21-1 is tagged as a pseudogene. The CDR3 is made up of 18 amino acids. CDR3 sequence: CASILKGGPYFPAYEQYF. The CDR3 bases are TGTGCCAGCATTTTAAAAGGGGGTCCCTACTTCCCTGCCTACGAGCAGTACTTC.

The V call is TRBV4-1, the J call TRBJ1-5; tentatively, D is TRBD1 (6 bases). CDR3 length equals 16 residues. The ends were cut back, 4 bases at V and 0 bases at J, with 13 bases in the middle. Per the germline V gene, CDR1 is MGHRA and CDR2 is YSYEKL. CDR3: CASSPRTDGSNQPQHF. The DNA for the CDR3 is TGCGCCAGCAGCCCCCGGACAGATGGTAGCAATCAGCCCCAGCATTTT.

In this sample, this clone turned up a few times. The gene calls are TRBV14 and TRBJ2-1, with D possibly being TRBD2 (5 bases). CDR1 is SGHDN, CDR2 FVKESK, per germline. The CDR3 contains 15 residues. V was clipped by 5 bases and J by 6 bases, with 17 bases between them. The CDR3 DNA sequence: TGTGCCAGCAGCAACACTTTAACTAGAATCAATGAGCAGTTCTTC. Translating it yields CASSNTLTRINEQFF.

The chain carries TRBV5-1 and TRBJ2-5; 8 nucleotides match TRBD2. Germline V lookup: CDR1 SGHRS, CDR2 YFSETQ. There are 16 residues in the CDR3. Losses at the gene ends were 4 bases for V and 4 bases for J; bases not matched to a gene: 12. The CDR3 reads CASSPVGTRKGETQYF. The CDR3 nucleotides read TGCGCCAGCAGCCCGGTGGGGACTAGGAAGGGAGAGACCCAGTACTTC.

The V and J genes are TRBV10-3 and TRBJ1-2, with a weak D call TRBD1 (6 bases). The germline V and J ends were trimmed by 6 bases and 2 bases, with 16 bases remaining between them. The CDR3 totals 15 residues. The germline V gene has CDR1 ENHRY and CDR2 SYGVKD. The CDR3 spells CAIRGRDMVNYGYTF. The CDR3 nucleotides read TGTGCCATCAGGGGTCGGGACATGGTCAACTATGGCTACACCTTC.

V is TRBV18 and J is TRBJ2-3; no definite D call. Germline V CDR1 and CDR2: KGHSH, LQKENI. V dropped 1 base and J dropped 1 base, with 9 bases sitting between them. This CDR3 is 15 amino acids long. The CDR3 region is CASSPQGLGTDTQYF. In DNA, the CDR3 is TGTGCCAGCTCACCACAGGGTCTGGGCACAGATACGCAGTATTTT.